This entry lists 25 T cell receptor beta chains sequenced from one sample in a study of tissue T cells after allogeneic stem cell transplantation. Time point of the sample: mouse harvest day 14 after allogeneic transplant. Mouse grafts combined 10^7 T-cell-depleted bone marrow cells with 10^6 splenic CD5+ T cells. Repertoires were generated with immunoSEQ multiplex PCR, while TCRdb's copy carries only in-frame clones and drops some. The sample comprises under 4,000 clones, about 45% of which are singletons, and roughly a fifth rests with the top ten. The sample was gut tissue. All receptors come from a female BALB/c mouse given C57BL/6 T cells with graft-versus-host disease after an allogeneic hematopoietic cell transplant.

This clone was seen a handful of times. Gene names are the mouse ones. The read gets to within 1 residue of the CDR3 end, and the germline J gene fills in the rest. The V and J genes are TRBV16 and TRBJ2-7; D is perhaps TRBD1 or TRBD2 (5 bases each). Trimming took off 3 bases at V and 7 bases at J, with 10 bases between the two ends. This CDR3 spans 12 amino acids. Germline CDR1 SGHSA, CDR2 FRNQAP. CDR3 DNA (partial): TGTGCAAGCAGCTTCGGGGCGGGGGAACAGTAC. This sequence encodes CASSFGAGEQY. The entire CDR3 sequence reads CASSFGAGEQYF.

The sample holds a few counts of this clone. Gene names are the mouse ones. With the read ending 1 residue before the CDR3 end, the germline J gene is used to fill in that end. The chain links TRBV23 to TRBJ2-5; the table assigns TRBD2, which was not confirmed against the DNA. There are 12 residues in the CDR3. Germline V gene sequence: CDR1 KGHTA, CDR2 FQNQQP. Incomplete CDR3 DNA: TGCTCCAGTAGACTGGGGGGAGACACCCAGTAC. It codes for CSSRLGGDTQY. The CDR3 in its entirety is CSSRLGGDTQYF.

This clone was recorded once. Genes here carry mouse names. The read ends 1 residue shy of where the CDR3 ends; the end is completed using the germline J gene. The V call is TRBV26, the J call TRBJ1-2; D possibly corresponds to TRBD1 (6 bases). The CDR3 sequence is 13 residues long. Trimming pared 4 bases from V and 1 base from J, leaving 7 bases between. Germline values: CDR1 KGHPV, CDR2 FQNQEV (reference sequence). The chain's CDR3 is CASSRDKNSDYTF. The CDR3 DNA, read in part, is TGTGCCAGCAGTCGGGACAAAAACTCCGACTACACC.

As for this clone: Gene names and germline match the mouse. The CDR3 is cut off 1 residue early in the read; its end comes from the germline J gene. The gene calls are TRBV12-2 and TRBJ1-1; 7 bases fit TRBD1. Germline V gene lookup returns CDR1 SGHLS and CDR2 HYDKME. This CDR3 is 12 amino acids long. V trimming: 2 bases; J trimming: 8 bases; junction bases outside the gene matches: 4. CDR3 residues: CASSPTGREVFF. The DNA read from the CDR3 is TGTGCCAGCTCTCCGACAGGGAGGGAAGTCTTC. The full variable domain, rest sourced from reference TRBV12-2 and TRBJ1-1, is NSGVVQSPRYIIKGKGERSILKCIPISGHLSVAWYQQTQGQELKFFIQHYDKMERDKGNLPSRFSVQQFDDYHSEMNMSALELEDSAVYFCASSPTGREVFFGKGTRLTVV.

This clone occurred a few times. Mouse names are used for the genes. The CDR3 goes on 1 residue after the read ends, and that part is filled in from the germline J gene. The chain uses TRBV26 and TRBJ1-2; D may be TRBD1 (6 bases). The germline V gene encodes CDR1 KGHPV and CDR2 FQNQEV (reference sequence). Trimming cost V 8 bases and J 4 bases, with 11 bases left between them. CDR3 length: 12 residues. The CDR3 loop reads CASCSRGSDYTF. CDR3 DNA, as far as it was read: TGTGCCAGCTGCTCCAGGGGCTCCGACTACACC.

About this clone: Here the gene names and germline are mouse. The read comes to an end 1 residue before the CDR3 does, leaving the germline J gene to fill in the end. The chain employs TRBV13-3 and TRBJ2-2; unclear D gene. Looked up from germline, CDR1 is NNHDY and CDR2 is SYVADS. The CDR3 covers 13 residues. V dropped 3 bases and J dropped 2 bases, with 5 bases sitting between them. The chain's CDR3 is CASSGGNTGQLYF. The DNA read from the CDR3 is TGTGCCAGCAGTGGAGGGAACACCGGGCAGCTCTAC.

Comments on this clone: The gene names given are mouse names. The read ends 1 residue before the CDR3 terminus; that terminus is restored from the germline J gene. This rearrangement joins TRBV2 to TRBJ1-4, with 11 bases aligning to TRBD1. V gave up 0 bases and J gave up 3 bases; unmatched junction bases: 0. CDR1 and CDR2 (germline): LGHNA, YSYQKL. The CDR3 is made up of 16 amino acids. The CDR3 sequence: CASSQEGQGANERLFF. Incomplete CDR3 DNA: TGTGCCAGCAGCCAAGAGGGACAGGGGGCCAACGAAAGATTATTT.

This clone was detected only a few times. The listed genes are named as in mouse. The read ends 1 residue before the CDR3 terminus; that terminus is restored from the germline J gene. V and J are TRBV26 and TRBJ2-1, with D perhaps being TRBD1 or TRBD2 (5 bases each). Looked up from germline, CDR1 is KGHPV and CDR2 is FQNQEV (reference sequence). V was shortened by 6 bases and J by 7 bases, with 13 bases between the two germline ends. The CDR3 length is 13 residues. The CDR3 reads CASSPGGGAEQFF. The covered CDR3 bases are TGTGCCAGCAGCCCCGGGGGTGGAGCTGAGCAGTTC. Full variable domain (missing parts from reference TRBV26 and TRBJ2-1): NSKVIQTPRYLVKGQGQKAKMRCIPEKGHPVVFWYQQNKNNEFKFLINFQNQEVLQQIDMTEKRFSAECPSNSPCSLEIQSSEAGDSALYLCASSPGGGAEQFFGPGTRLTVL.

In regard to this clone: Germline and genes: mouse. The missing CDR3 end, 1 residue past where the read stops, is filled in from the germline J gene. The J gene is TRBJ1-2, the V gene TRBV3, with D unresolved. Per germline, CDR1 SNHLY and CDR2 FYNGKV (reference sequence). Deletions cut 4 bases from V and 0 bases from J, with 3 bases between. This CDR3 is 12 amino acids long. The CDR3 spells CASSSANSDYTF. Incomplete CDR3 DNA: TGTGCCAGCAGCTCAGCAAACTCCGACTACACC.

This clone came up once. Gene names denote mouse genes. Coverage ceases 1 residue before the CDR3 finishes, and the germline J gene fills in the end. This chain joins TRBV3 and TRBJ2-5, with a possible D match to TRBD2 (7 bases). Germline CDR1 reads SNHLY; CDR2 reads FYNGKV (reference sequence). The CDR3 totals 16 residues. V dropped 2 bases and J dropped 2 bases, with 14 bases sitting between them. Partial CDR3 DNA: TGTGCCAGCAGCTTATCGGGGGGCGCTGGCCAAGACACCCAGTAC. Translated, it gives CASSLSGGAGQDTQY. The entire CDR3 reads CASSLSGGAGQDTQYF.

Remarks on this clone: Genes and germline are mouse. The CDR3 end lies 1 residue beyond the end of the read and is filled in from the germline J gene. V gene TRBV5 combines with J gene TRBJ2-4; 10 bases are a match to TRBD2. This CDR3 has 17 amino acids. Germline lookup yields CDR1 LGHNA and CDR2 YNLKQL (reference sequence). V lost 1 base to trimming and J lost 0 bases; unmatched junction nucleotides: 4. The CDR3 protein is CASSQGLGGPSQNTLYF. The CDR3 bases that were read are TGTGCCAGCAGCCAAGGACTGGGGGGACCTAGTCAAAACACCTTGTAC.

This clone is hyperexpanded (1% or more) by share. The gene names given are mouse names. The CDR3 end falls 1 residue outside the read, so it is completed with the germline J gene. The genes are TRBV3 and TRBJ2-5; possibly TRBD1 or TRBD2 for D (5 bases each). Germline CDR1 SNHLY, CDR2 FYNGKV (reference sequence). CDR3 size: 14 residues. Trimming took off 2 bases at V and 1 base at J, with 7 bases between the two ends. The CDR3 spells CASSLWGDQDTQYF. The sequenced part of the CDR3 DNA is TGTGCCAGCAGCTTATGGGGCGACCAAGACACCCAGTAC.

With regard to this clone: Gene names follow the mouse nomenclature. The CDR3 extends 1 residue past the end of the read, so its final part is completed from the germline J gene. V gene TRBV12-1 combines with J gene TRBJ2-7; the D gene is possibly TRBD2 (6 bases). V was shortened by 3 bases and J by 1 base, with 12 bases between the two germline ends. The CDR3 spans 14 residues. Germline CDR1 and CDR2: SGHSN and HYEKVE. CDR3: CASSIGTFSYEQYF. CDR3 DNA, as far as it was read: TGTGCCAGCTCTATCGGGACTTTTTCCTATGAACAGTAC.

Worth noting for this clone: Germline and genes here are mouse. CDR3 protein: CASSPTGGWAETLYF. The part of the CDR3 DNA that was read is TGTGCCAGCTCCCCTACTGGGGGGTGGGCAGAAACGCTGTAT. This chain connects TRBV12-2 to TRBJ2-3, with 9 bases identical to TRBD2. The CDR3 goes on 1 residue after the read ends, and that part is filled in from the germline J gene. The CDR3 is made up of 15 amino acids. CDR1 and CDR2 (germline): SGHLS, HYDKME. Trimming removed 4 bases from V and 3 bases from J; junction bases left unmatched: 7.

For this clone: Each gene name is a mouse one. Read sequence stops 1 residue before the CDR3 end, and the germline J gene provides the missing end. J is TRBJ2-7 and V is TRBV12-1, with TRBD2 as a possible D gene (6 bases). From germline, CDR1 is SGHSN and CDR2 HYEKVE. The V end lost 0 bases, the J end lost 7 bases, and 6 bases lay between the germline ends. This CDR3 contains 11 residues. CDR3 bases read: TGTGCCAGCTCTCTCGACTGGGAACAGTAC. This encodes CASSLDWEQY. The full CDR3 is CASSLDWEQYF. Drawing the rest from reference TRBV12-1 and TRBJ2-7, the complete variable domain is DSGVVQSPRHIIKEKGGRSVLTCIPISGHSNVVWYQQTLGKELKFLIQHYEKVERDKGFLPSRFSVQQFDDYHSEMNMSALELEDSAMYFCASSLDWEQYFGPGTRLTVL.

Remarks on this clone: The genes and germline here are from mouse. Sequencing ends 1 residue short of the CDR3 end; the germline J gene provides the rest. The chain links TRBV3 to TRBJ2-4; the match to TRBD2 covers 7 bases. The CDR3 has 14 amino acids. CDR1 is SNHLY, CDR2 FYNGKV, per germline (reference sequence). Germline trimming cut 4 bases from V and 6 bases from J; bases unmatched to any gene: 7. CDR3 sequence: CASSSTGRLNTLYF. The sequenced CDR3 bases are TGTGCCAGCAGCTCGACTGGGAGGTTGAACACCTTGTAC.

This clone appeared a few times. Each gene name is a mouse one. The read terminates 1 residue ahead of where the CDR3 ends, so the germline J gene completes it. The rearrangement links TRBV3 to TRBJ2-3; tentatively, D is TRBD2 (5 bases). Per the germline V gene, CDR1 is SNHLY and CDR2 is FYNGKV (reference sequence). The CDR3 is 15 amino acids. V was shortened by 1 base and J by 0 bases, with 8 bases between the two germline ends. The CDR3 region is CASSLGWASAETLYF. CDR3 bases read: TGTGCCAGCAGCTTAGGCTGGGCTAGTGCAGAAACGCTGTAT.

This clone was detected only a few times. Germline and genes: mouse. The read terminates 1 residue before the CDR3 end, so the remaining end is supplied by the germline J gene. The chain is built from TRBV31 and TRBJ2-2, with D perhaps TRBD1 (6 bases). The CDR3 consists of 14 residues. V was clipped by 1 base and J by 3 bases, with 9 bases between them. Germline lookup yields CDR1 GKSSPN and CDR2 SITVG. The CDR3 loop reads CAWSPGTHTGQLYF. The CDR3 DNA, read in part, is TGTGCCTGGAGTCCTGGGACACACACCGGGCAGCTCTAC.

Notes on this clone: Any gene name here is a mouse gene name. The observed sequence ends 1 residue before the CDR3 terminus, with the missing tail filled in from the germline J gene. The chain employs TRBV16 and TRBJ2-5; D not certain. The germline CDR1 and CDR2 sequences are SGHSA and FRNQAP. V shed 0 bases and J shed 6 bases, with 4 bases lying between them. The length of the CDR3 is 12 residues. The sequenced part of the CDR3 DNA is TGTGCAAGCAGCTTAGATGGGGACACCCAGTAC. Its protein is CASSLDGDTQY. The whole CDR3 protein reads CASSLDGDTQYF.

About this clone itself: Gene names denote mouse genes. The read comes to an end 1 residue before the CDR3 does, leaving the germline J gene to fill in the end. V usage is TRBV13-3 and J usage is TRBJ2-7; 11 positions agree with TRBD1. V was pared by 5 bases and J by 4 bases, with 8 bases of the junction left unmatched. The germline CDR1 and CDR2 sequences are NNHDY and SYVADS. CDR3 length: 15 residues. The CDR3 region is CASSPSRDRGYEQYF. The part of the CDR3 DNA that was read is TGTGCCAGCAGCCCTTCCCGGGACAGGGGGTATGAACAGTAC.

As to this clone: Gene and germline names: mouse. The CDR3 extends 1 residue past the end of the read, so its final part is completed from the germline J gene. The rearrangement uses TRBV23 and TRBJ2-3; TRBD2, the table's D call, lacks a check against the DNA. CDR1 and CDR2 from the germline V gene are KGHTA and FQNQQP. There are 15 residues in the CDR3. Partial CDR3 DNA: TGCTCCAGCAGCCGGGACTGGGGTAGTGCAGAAACGCTGTAT. It yields the protein CSSSRDWGSAETLY. The whole CDR3 protein reads CSSSRDWGSAETLYF.

This clone was seen a handful of times. Gene names and germline match the mouse. Read coverage stops 1 residue before the CDR3 terminus; the germline J gene supplies the remainder. This chain connects TRBV26 to TRBJ1-2; 9 bases are a match to TRBD1. Germline trimming cut 4 bases from V and 1 base from J; bases unmatched to any gene: 4. CDR1 is KGHPV and CDR2 is FQNQEV in the germline V gene (reference sequence). The CDR3 runs 15 residues. The CDR3 sequence is CASSPWTGENSDYTF. Incomplete CDR3 DNA: TGTGCCAGCAGTCCCTGGACAGGGGAAAACTCCGACTACACC.

Details on this clone: Any gene name here is a mouse gene name. With the read ending 1 residue before the CDR3 end, the germline J gene is used to fill in that end. This sample also contains other DNA sequences that code for the same CDR3. The genes are TRBV26 and TRBJ2-7; D is uncertain. The length of the CDR3 is 14 residues. Trimming left V 2 bases short and J 0 bases short, with 8 bases between. CDR1 and CDR2 (germline): KGHPV, FQNQEV (reference sequence). This CDR3 reads CASSLPSSSYEQYF. The part of the CDR3 DNA that was read is TGTGCCAGCAGTCTGCCTTCAAGCTCCTATGAACAGTAC.

Only a few counts were recorded for this clone. Here the gene names and germline are mouse. The DNA ends 1 residue before the CDR3 does, and the rest of the CDR3 is filled in from the germline J gene. The chain recombines TRBV26 with TRBJ2-7; 10 nucleotides align to TRBD1. This CDR3 is built from 16 residues. V was clipped by 6 bases and J by 0 bases; unmatched bases: 8. Per germline, CDR1 KGHPV and CDR2 FQNQEV (reference sequence). Incomplete CDR3 DNA: TGTGCCAGCAGCGGGAGACAGGGGGCGAGCTCCTATGAACAGTAC. Residues: CASSGRQGASSYEQY. The CDR3 as a whole reads CASSGRQGASSYEQYF.

This clone ranks as large. The gene names given are mouse names. The CDR3 extends 1 residue past the end of the read, so its final part is completed from the germline J gene. V gene TRBV16 combines with J gene TRBJ2-5; 9 bases are a match to TRBD2. The CDR3 runs to 15 residues. Germline V gene data show CDR1 as SGHSA and CDR2 as FRNQAP. V lost 5 bases to trimming and J lost 0 bases; unmatched junction nucleotides: 3. Incomplete CDR3 DNA: TGTGCAAGCAGCCGACTGGGGGTTAACCAAGACACCCAGTAC. Translating it yields CASSRLGVNQDTQY. The CDR3 reads in full as CASSRLGVNQDTQYF.